The present T cell receptor (beta chain) was sequenced within a study of blood T cells in healthy people across ages. This clonotype was seen only a few times. Trimming took 9 bases from V and 3 from J; bases not matched to a gene: 11. CDR3 size: 14 residues. Germline V gives CDR1 LNHDA, CDR2 SQIVND (reference sequence). The second PCR ran about 6 to 12 cycles with a sample-barcoded 5' primer and J-beta primers. Sequencing yielded, for each sample, at least 3 million paired-end reads carrying CDR3. TCRdb fed the 5' RACE reads into MiXCR, producing one record per CDR3 protein. The table has some 1.1 million distinct CDR3 sequences, 35% to 45% seen once.

This chain connects TRBV19 to TRBJ2-7; the match to TRBD2 covers 7 bases. The source material was blood. The sequence derives from a young man in good health. The CDR3 loop is CASRSAGIFYEQYF. The CDR3 DNA reads as TGTGCCAGCCGGTCAGCGGGGATTTTCTACGAGCAGTACTTC.